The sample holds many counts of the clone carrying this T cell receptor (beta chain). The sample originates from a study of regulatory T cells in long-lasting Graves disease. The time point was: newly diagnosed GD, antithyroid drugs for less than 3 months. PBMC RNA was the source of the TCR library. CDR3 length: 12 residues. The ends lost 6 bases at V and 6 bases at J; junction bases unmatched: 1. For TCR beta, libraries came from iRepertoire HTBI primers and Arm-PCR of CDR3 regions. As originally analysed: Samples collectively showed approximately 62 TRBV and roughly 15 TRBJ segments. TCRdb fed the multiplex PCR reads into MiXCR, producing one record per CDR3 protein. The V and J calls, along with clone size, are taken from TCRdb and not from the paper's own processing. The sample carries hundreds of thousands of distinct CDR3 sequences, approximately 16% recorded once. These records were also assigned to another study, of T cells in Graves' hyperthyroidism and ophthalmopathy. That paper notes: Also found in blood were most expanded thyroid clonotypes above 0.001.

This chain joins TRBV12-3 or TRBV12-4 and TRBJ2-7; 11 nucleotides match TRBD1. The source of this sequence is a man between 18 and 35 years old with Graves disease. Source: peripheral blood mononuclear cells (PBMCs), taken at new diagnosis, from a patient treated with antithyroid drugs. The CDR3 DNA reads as TGTGCCAGCAGAGGGACAGGGGGCGAGCAGTACTTC. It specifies CASRGTGGEQYF.